The clone carrying this T cell receptor (beta chain) has a handful of counts. The antigen remains unidentified. Stated treatment: approximately 11-day PBMC culture with coronavirus spike peptide pools or control peptides (ViraFEST assay). ViraFEST grew antigen-specific T cells using peptide pools, then sequenced TCRs. V lost 0 bases, J lost 0 bases, and 12 bases lay in between. The germline gives CDR1 DFQATT, CDR2 SNEGSKA (reference sequence). The CDR3 covers 16 residues. Researchers used the Oncomine TCR Beta short-read assay to sequence DNA from cultured CD4+ T cells. TCRdb redid the calling of the PCR reads with MiXCR, one entry per CDR3 protein. The table includes approximately 16,000 distinct CDR3 sequences, around 40% detected once. The data belong to a study of vaccination and CD4 T cells after COVID-19.

The TCR was taken from a human donor who had recovered from COVID-19. Material for sequencing was CD4+ T cells from blood, cultured in vitro. This chain connects TRBV20-1 to TRBJ2-1, with D perhaps assigned TRBD1 or TRBD2 (5 bases each). The CDR3 nucleotides read TGCAGTGCTAGAGATAACGGGGCTAGCTCCTACAATGAGCAGTTCTTC. It specifies CSARDNGASSYNEQFF.